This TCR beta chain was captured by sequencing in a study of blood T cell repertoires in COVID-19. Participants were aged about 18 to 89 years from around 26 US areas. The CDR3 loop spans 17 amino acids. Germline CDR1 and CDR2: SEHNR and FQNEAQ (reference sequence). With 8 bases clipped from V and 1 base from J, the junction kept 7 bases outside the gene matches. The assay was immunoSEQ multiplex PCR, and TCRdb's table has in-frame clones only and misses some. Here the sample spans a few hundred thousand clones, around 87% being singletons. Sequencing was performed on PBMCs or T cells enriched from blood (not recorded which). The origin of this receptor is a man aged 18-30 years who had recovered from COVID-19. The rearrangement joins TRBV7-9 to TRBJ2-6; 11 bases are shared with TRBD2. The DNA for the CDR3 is TGTGCCAGCGGGTCACTAGCGGGAGTTTCTGGGGCCAACGTCCTGACTTTC. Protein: CASGSLAGVSGANVLTF.